This paragraph covers one T cell receptor (beta chain) sequence. Its antigen is currently unknown. The source of the sample is a study of T cells in narcolepsy. The CDR3 consists of 15 residues. V trimming: 1 base; J trimming: 7 bases; junction bases outside the gene matches: 4. Germline CDR1 and CDR2: KGHSH and LQKENI. Data came from immunoSEQ multiplex PCR; TCRdb stores just in-frame clones and leaves some out. The top ten hold 6% to 7% of the sample, which has 25,000 to 35,000 clones, 79% seen once. Study-wide findings and caveats: In some patient and control memory CD4+ samples, autoreactive clones were absent. Autoreactive clonotypes reportedly recurred in blood of same and different patients, not controls.

Sequenced input: memory (CD45RA-) CD4+ T cells from blood. This clonotype was sampled from a human donor in good health. The rearrangement links TRBV18 to TRBJ2-1; 10 bases match TRBD2. This CDR3 reads CASSPLAGGSNEQFF. The CDR3 DNA follows: TGTGCCAGCTCACCACTAGCGGGGGGAAGTAATGAGCAGTTCTTC.